This TCR beta chain is from a study of T cell repertoires in cytomegalovirus infection. Comments on this clonotype: Its antigen is not identified.

MiXCR, applied by TCRdb to the reads, yields one record per CDR3 protein. The profile shows 250,000 to 300,000 distinct CDR3 sequences, less than 25% of them singletons. This TCR was sampled from a human donor in good health (CMV status not recorded). Some clones in this sample may be carry-over from other donors' samples. This specimen consisted of cultured PBMCs, obtained from culture after CMV antigen stimulation.

This CDR3 is CASSWTSGSSVSYNEQFF. The CDR3 coding sequence is TGTGCCAGCAGTTGGACTAGCGGGAGTTCAGTCTCCTACAATGAGCAGTTCTTC. This rearrangement joins TRBV27 to TRBJ2-1; 13 nucleotides agree with TRBD2. CDR1 and CDR2 (germline): MNHEY, SMNVEV (reference sequence). The CDR3 is 18 amino acids. V lost 4 bases to trimming and J lost 0 bases; unmatched junction nucleotides: 6.